Presented here are 8 T cell receptor beta chains from one specimen sequenced in a study of cytomegalovirus exposure and HLA in healthy donors. The PCR was carried out with 60 Vbeta primers and 13 Jbeta primers. Data came from immunoSEQ multiplex PCR; TCRdb stores just in-frame clones and leaves some out. This repertoire shows 200,000 to 250,000 clones, roughly 84% found once; its top ten account for roughly 1.3%. Source material: PBMCs. These receptors all come from a girl aged 5-17 years in good health and CMV-seronegative.

This clone is a singleton in its sample. V and J are TRBV7-6 and TRBJ1-1; TRBD1 aligns across 9 bases. CDR1 SGHVS and CDR2 FNYEAQ come from the germline V gene. This CDR3 comprises 16 residues. V shed 0 bases, J shed 2 bases, and the junction held 4 bases outside the gene matches. DNA of the CDR3: TGTGCCAGCAGCTTAGCGGGACAGGGCGTCAACACTGAAGCTTTCTTT. Protein: CASSLAGQGVNTEAFF.

Remarks on this clone: The junction does not match germline at one end; this may be a read error. V and J are TRBV14 and TRBJ2-7; D possibly corresponds to TRBD1 (5 bases). The germline V gene encodes CDR1 SGHDN and CDR2 FVKESK. The CDR3 contains 13 residues. This CDR3 is CASSQGGSSEQYF. Written as DNA, the CDR3 is TGTGCCAGCAGCCAAGGGGGCTCCTCCGAGCAGTACTTC.

Remarks on this clone: Mismatch with germline at one junction end may stem from a read error. The rearrangement links TRBV7-9 to TRBJ1-2, with 7 positions matching TRBD1. Germline V gives CDR1 SEHNR, CDR2 FQNEAQ (reference sequence). The CDR3 length is 13 residues. CDR3 DNA sequence: TGTTCCAGCAGCCGCGGGACAGACTATGGCTACACCTTC. Translating gives CSSSRGTDYGYTF.

The gene calls are TRBV7-9 and TRBJ1-1, with 9 bases aligning to TRBD1. The CDR3 has 14 residues. Germline V gene lookup returns CDR1 SEHNR and CDR2 FQNEAQ (reference sequence). V shed 5 bases, J shed 5 bases, and the junction held 6 bases outside the gene matches. CDR3 bases: TGTGCCAGCAGCCAGGGGACAGGGTTTACTGAAGCTTTCTTT. It encodes CASSQGTGFTEAFF.

This sequence joins TRBV15 and TRBJ1-2; 9 positions match TRBD1. The V gene end was trimmed by 3 bases and the J gene end by 8 bases; junction bases not matched to a gene: 19. Germline lookup yields CDR1 LNHNV and CDR2 YYDKDF (reference sequence). This CDR3 region has 18 residues. CDR3: CATSRALGTGSVSGGYTF. In DNA form, the CDR3 reads TGTGCCACCAGCAGGGCCCTAGGGACAGGGTCGGTTTCTGGAGGCTACACCTTC.

The rearrangement joins TRBV18 to TRBJ1-1; TRBD1 aligns across 8 bases. The CDR3 loop spans 16 amino acids. The germline CDR1 and CDR2 sequences are KGHSH and LQKENI. V shed 4 bases, J shed 0 bases, and the junction held 7 bases outside the gene matches. CDR3 sequence reads: CASSRWTGRMNTEAFF. In nucleotides, the CDR3 is TGTGCCAGCTCACGCTGGACAGGGAGGATGAACACTGAAGCTTTCTTT. Looking up the rest from reference TRBV18 and TRBJ1-1 gives the full variable domain: NAGVMQNPRHLVRRRGQEARLRCSPMKGHSHVYWYRQLPEEGLKFMVYLQKENIIDESGMPKERFSAEFPKEGPSILRIQQVVRGDSAAYFCASSRWTGRMNTEAFFGQGTRLTVV.

The rearrangement links TRBV9 to TRBJ2-3; D may be TRBD2 (6 bases). Germline lookup yields CDR1 SGDLS and CDR2 YYNGEE. This CDR3 contains 16 residues. V was cut by 0 bases and J by 4 bases, with 15 bases left in between. The CDR3 region has the DNA TGTGCCAGCAGCGTAGTTCCGGGGGATCGATCAGATACGCAGTATTTT. The encoded protein is CASSVVPGDRSDTQYF. Using reference TRBV9 and TRBJ2-3 for the parts outside the CDR3, the full variable domain is DSGVTQTPKHLITATGQRVTLRCSPRSGDLSVYWYQQSLDQGLQFLIQYYNGEERAKGNILERFSAQQFPDLHSELNLSSLELGDSALYFCASSVVPGDRSDTQYFGPGTRLTVL.

This clone was counted a single time. V and J are TRBV28 and TRBJ2-1; TRBD2 aligns across 7 bases. Germline values: CDR1 MDHEN, CDR2 SYDVKM. The ends lost 2 bases at V and 3 bases at J; junction bases unmatched: 7. CDR3 length: 16 residues. The CDR3 spells CASSLPGGGYYNEQFF. The CDR3 DNA is TGTGCCAGCAGTTTACCCGGCGGGGGATACTACAATGAGCAGTTCTTC.